This entry lists 10 T cell receptor beta chains sequenced from one sample in a study of blood T cell repertoires in COVID-19. The method was immunoSEQ multiplex PCR; TCRdb's version includes in-frame clones alone and lacks a portion of them. The sample consists of about 120,000 clones, 70% to 90% of them appearing once. The sample taken for sequencing was peripheral blood. The source of these receptors is a human donor in a cohort sampled during active COVID-19.

The chain combines TRBV5-1 with TRBJ2-2, with a tentative D call TRBD2 (5 bases). V was pared by 1 base and J by 6 bases, with 13 bases between. Germline lookup yields CDR1 SGHRS and CDR2 YFSETQ. This CDR3 has 15 amino acids. The CDR3, as DNA: TGCGCCAGCAGCTTGACGGGGTCGGCGCCCGGGGAGCTGTTTTTT. This gives the protein CASSLTGSAPGELFF.

This clone was found a few times. This sequence joins TRBV2 and TRBJ1-1; D remains unclear. From germline, CDR1 is SNHLY and CDR2 FYNNEI. Deletions cut 1 base from V and 6 bases from J, with 12 bases between. This CDR3 has 14 amino acids. CDR3 region: CASSEGKKTPEAFF. The CDR3 DNA sequence: TGTGCCAGCAGTGAAGGGAAGAAGACACCTGAAGCTTTCTTT.

The V call is TRBV30, the J call TRBJ1-2, with D unclear. This CDR3 contains 11 residues. Germline assignment: CDR1 GTSNPN and CDR2 SVGIG (reference sequence). Trimming pared 4 bases from V and 9 bases from J, leaving 12 bases between. The CDR3 loop is CAWKGAGSYTF. CDR3 bases: TGTGCCTGGAAGGGAGCTGGGAGCTACACCTTC.

The chain has TRBV27 and TRBJ2-1; 12 positions match TRBD2. CDR1 is MNHEY, CDR2 SMNVEV, per germline (reference sequence). Trimming took 4 bases from V and 5 from J; bases not matched to a gene: 6. This CDR3 contains 16 residues. Here the CDR3 reads CASSSRLAGVHNEQFF. The CDR3 DNA reads as TGTGCCAGCAGTTCCCGACTAGCGGGAGTCCACAATGAGCAGTTCTTC.

V gene TRBV14 combines with J gene TRBJ2-7; D is undetermined. Trimming removed 5 bases from V and 0 bases from J, with 8 bases in between. The CDR3 loop spans 13 amino acids. Germline CDR1 and CDR2: SGHDN and FVKESK. The CDR3 is CASSGRTSYEQYF. The CDR3 DNA is TGTGCCAGCAGCGGCAGAACCTCCTACGAGCAGTACTTC.

The V gene is TRBV5-1, the J gene TRBJ1-1; D is uncertain. The CDR3 consists of 15 residues. Trimming removed 0 bases from V and 1 base from J, with 10 bases in between. Germline V gene sequence: CDR1 SGHRS, CDR2 YFSETQ. CDR3 in DNA: TGCGCCAGCAGCTTGGAGAGCCTTTCGAACACTGAAGCTTTCTTT. Protein sequence: CASSLESLSNTEAFF.

This clone appeared once. The chain couples TRBV6-2 or TRBV6-3 to TRBJ2-2; 11 positions agree with TRBD2. This CDR3 region has 16 residues. V was pared by 5 bases and J by 6 bases, with 8 bases of the junction left unmatched. The germline V gene encodes CDR1 MNHEY and CDR2 SVGEGT. The CDR3 is CASSPLAGVGAGELFF. The DNA of the CDR3 is TGTGCCAGCAGTCCACTAGCGGGGGTGGGGGCCGGGGAGCTGTTTTTT.

V is TRBV29-1 and J is TRBJ2-3; 10 bases fit TRBD2. Germline V gives CDR1 SQVTM, CDR2 ANQGSEA. The CDR3 sequence is 13 residues long. J was trimmed by 3 bases and V by 3 bases; bases with no gene match: 0. The CDR3, as DNA: TGCAGCGTTGAGACTAGCGGGACAGATACGCAGTATTTT. This sequence encodes CSVETSGTDTQYF.

The chain combines TRBV7-6 with TRBJ2-3, with 11 positions matching TRBD1. There are 15 residues in the CDR3. The trim removed 4 bases at V and 7 bases at J, leaving 7 bases unmatched. Germline CDR1 is SGHVS and CDR2 is FNYEAQ. DNA for the CDR3: TGTGCCAGCAGCTCTCGGGACAGGGGGATAAATACGCAGTATTTT. Its protein product is CASSSRDRGINTQYF. Together with reference TRBV7-6 and TRBJ2-3, the CDR3 gives the full variable domain: GAGVSQSPRYKVTKRGQDVALRCDPISGHVSLYWYRQALGQGPEFLTYFNYEAQQDKSGLPNDRFSAERPEGSISTLTIQRTEQRDSAMYRCASSSRDRGINTQYFGPGTRLTVL.

The gene calls are TRBV4-1 and TRBJ1-1, with D hard to call. V gave up 1 base and J gave up 1 base, with 16 bases separating them. Germline V gene lookup returns CDR1 MGHRA and CDR2 YSYEKL. The CDR3 sequence is 17 residues long. CDR3 nucleotide sequence: TGCGCCAGCAGCCAAGTGGGCGGGTACGCTGCGAACACTGAAGCTTTCTTT. The encoded protein is CASSQVGGYAANTEAFF.